These 12 T cell receptor beta chains were all obtained from the same sample, sequenced in a study of cytomegalovirus exposure and HLA in healthy donors. The PCR contained 60 Vbeta and 13 Jbeta primers. The assay was immunoSEQ multiplex PCR, and TCRdb's table has in-frame clones only and misses some. This sample has about 160,000 clones, with approximately 80% found just once. Material for sequencing was PBMCs. The receptors shown here come from a woman aged 30 to 39 in good health and CMV-seropositive.

V is TRBV18 and J is TRBJ2-5; 8 bases match TRBD1. J lost 5 bases, V lost 4 bases, and 3 bases had no gene match. Germline V gives CDR1 KGHSH, CDR2 LQKENI. This CDR3 region has 13 residues. The CDR3 DNA reads TGTGCCAGCTCACGGGACAGGACGGAGACCCAGTACTTC. Its protein is CASSRDRTETQYF.

This clone was seen just once. The chain links TRBV7-8 to TRBJ1-6; D is undetermined. V was shortened by 2 bases and J by 7 bases, with 12 bases between the two germline ends. Germline V gene lookup returns CDR1 SGHVS and CDR2 FQNEAQ. This CDR3 spans 15 amino acids. The CDR3 region is CASSLYKAGNSPLHF. CDR3 bases: TGTGCCAGCAGCTTATATAAGGCGGGGAATTCACCCCTCCACTTT.

This chain links TRBV5-4 with TRBJ2-1, with a weak D call TRBD2 (7 bases). The V end was cut by 0 bases, the J end by 5 bases, with 12 bases between. Germline V gene lookup returns CDR1 SGHNT and CDR2 YYREEE (reference sequence). CDR3 length: 15 residues. The CDR3 loop is CASSLVAGADNEQFF. CDR3 sequence (DNA): TGTGCCAGCAGCTTGGTGGCGGGGGCGGACAATGAGCAGTTCTTC.

This clone was seen a handful of times. The chain is built from TRBV5-1 and TRBJ2-1, with D possibly being TRBD2 (5 bases). The V end was cut by 3 bases, the J end by 0 bases, with 10 bases between. Germline CDR1 SGHRS, CDR2 YFSETQ. CDR3 length: 15 residues. The CDR3: CASSWTDSSYNEQFF. CDR3 DNA: TGCGCCAGCAGCTGGACTGATAGCTCCTACAATGAGCAGTTCTTC.

The rearrangement joins TRBV9 to TRBJ1-5; D gene uncertain. This CDR3 comprises 15 residues. V shed 4 bases and J shed 6 bases, with 17 bases lying between them. CDR1 and CDR2 (germline): SGDLS, YYNGEE. In DNA form, the CDR3 reads TGTGCCAGCAGCCCCCGGGGAGGGTTTGGTCAGCCCCAGCATTTT. Amino acids: CASSPRGGFGQPQHF.

The chain couples TRBV4-1 to TRBJ1-2; 7 positions agree with TRBD1. With V trimmed by 5 bases and J by 7 bases, 7 bases remained unmatched. Germline CDR1 and CDR2: MGHRA and YSYEKL. The CDR3 has 13 amino acids. The CDR3 is CASSFDRVGGYTF. DNA for the CDR3: TGCGCCAGCAGCTTCGACAGGGTGGGTGGCTACACCTTC.

This clone turned up a few times. The J gene is TRBJ1-5, the V gene TRBV5-6; D remains ambiguous. The V and J ends lost 0 bases and 0 bases respectively, with 7 bases between them. The CDR3 runs 15 residues. Germline assignment: CDR1 SGHDT and CDR2 YYEEEE. CDR3: CASSLASYSNQPQHF. DNA of the CDR3: TGTGCCAGCAGCTTGGCCAGTTATAGCAATCAGCCCCAGCATTTT. Full variable domain (outside the CDR3, taken from reference TRBV5-6 and TRBJ1-5): DAGVTQSPTHLIKTRGQQVTLRCSPKSGHDTVSWYQQALGQGPQFIFQYYEEEERQRGNFPDRFSGHQFPNYSSELNVNALLLGDSALYLCASSLASYSNQPQHFGDGTRLSIL.

This clone was seen a few times. The gene calls are TRBV4-3 and TRBJ1-1; unclear D gene. CDR3 length: 14 amino acids. V was pared by 1 base and J by 5 bases, with 11 bases between. The germline CDR1 and CDR2 sequences are LGHNA and YSLEER. The DNA for the CDR3 is TGCGCCAGCAGCCAAGTTGGTATCGGGACTGAAGCTTTCTTT. Residues: CASSQVGIGTEAFF.

The chain combines TRBV7-2 with TRBJ2-2, with D possibly being TRBD2 (7 bases). The CDR3 is 18 amino acids. CDR1 and CDR2 from the germline V gene are SGHTA and FQGNSA. Trimming removed 1 base from V and 2 bases from J, with 17 bases in between. Written as DNA, the CDR3 is TGTGCCAGCAGCTTAGTTTCGGGGGGCCGGGCCAACACCGGGGAGCTGTTTTTT. Encoded protein: CASSLVSGGRANTGELFF. The full variable domain, its missing parts supplied by reference TRBV7-2 and TRBJ2-2, is GAGVSQSPSNKVTEKGKDVELRCDPISGHTALYWYRQSLGQGLEFLIYFQGNSAPDKSGLPSDRFSAERTGGSVSTLTIQRTQQEDSAVYLCASSLVSGGRANTGELFFGEGSRLTVL.

The gene calls are TRBV27 and TRBJ1-6, with 9 bases identical to TRBD1. CDR3 length: 15 residues. Looked up from germline, CDR1 is MNHEY and CDR2 is SMNVEV (reference sequence). V shed 5 bases, J shed 5 bases, and the junction held 4 bases outside the gene matches. The CDR3 reads CASSVRDRDNSPLHF. The CDR3 bases are TGTGCCAGCAGTGTCCGGGACAGGGATAATTCACCCCTCCACTTT.

This clone appeared a few times. The chain has TRBV11-2 and TRBJ1-1; 8 positions match TRBD1. CDR1 is SGHAT and CDR2 is FQNNGV in the germline V gene. The CDR3 has 13 residues. With 6 bases clipped from V and 5 bases from J, the junction kept 5 bases outside the gene matches. As DNA, the CDR3 is TGTGCCAGCAGTCAGTACAGGGGGACTGAAGCTTTCTTT. Translating gives CASSQYRGTEAFF.

The chain recombines TRBV7-6 with TRBJ2-3; tentative D call: TRBD2 (7 bases). Germline values: CDR1 SGHVS, CDR2 FNYEAQ. CDR3 size: 16 residues. The V gene lost 1 base and the J gene lost 6 bases, with 17 bases spanning the gap. CDR3 bases: TGTGCCAGCAGCTTAGGAGGCGGGGGCCTTAGGGATACGCAGTATTTT. Amino acids: CASSLGGGGLRDTQYF.